This T cell receptor (beta chain) was profiled in a study of blood T cell repertoires in COVID-19. About the research overall: The cDNA or gDNA used as material had been derived from T cells, B-cell-depleted T cells, or PBMCs.

In Seattle, patients joined the study during active infection and were tracked longitudinally. There are 14 residues in the CDR3. Trimming stripped 4 bases from V and 10 bases from J, with 16 bases between. In germline, CDR1 is LGHNA, CDR2 YNFKEQ. Authors' analysis steps: Scientists estimated how many nucleated cells there were by amplifying reference gene primers. The data were produced by immunoSEQ multiplex PCR, yet TCRdb's version contains in-frame clones alone and is incomplete. V, J and clone size are taken as reported in that table, and D and trimming were inferred from the DNA itself. Of 150,000 to 200,000 clones listed, 80% to 95% are singletons.

This TCR was recovered from a woman aged 55-70 years with COVID-19, enrolled during active disease. This chain joins TRBV4-2 and TRBJ1-4; D possibly corresponds to TRBD1 (5 bases). The sequencing input was peripheral blood. The CDR3 region is CASSRGHGYGKLFF. The DNA of the CDR3 is TGTGCCAGCAGCCGAGGACATGGCTATGGAAAACTGTTTTTT.